This T cell receptor beta chain was documented in a study of blood T cell repertoires in COVID-19. The CDR3 sequence is 13 residues long. Germline V gives CDR1 SGHTA, CDR2 FQGNSA. The J segment lost 10 bases and the V segment lost 5 bases, leaving 8 bases of the junction unmatched. TCRdb keeps only in-frame clones here, not all; method: immunoSEQ multiplex PCR. The data hold about 210,000 clones, with 87% observed a single time. The sequenced material came from PBMCs or T cells enriched from blood (not recorded which). This sequence was found in a man aged 18 to 30 with acute COVID-19. This rearrangement joins TRBV7-2 to TRBJ1-1; 9 nucleotides align to TRBD1. The CDR3 DNA reads as TGTGCCAGCAGCACCCGGGACAGGGACGCAGCTTTCTTT. As protein: CASSTRDRDAAFF. Full variable domain (remainder filled in from reference TRBV7-2 and TRBJ1-1): GAGVSQSPSNKVTEKGKDVELRCDPISGHTALYWYRQSLGQGLEFLIYFQGNSAPDKSGLPSDRFSAERTGGSVSTLTIQRTQQEDSAVYLCASSTRDRDAAFFGQGTRLTVV.